This TCR beta chain was profiled in a study of blood T cell repertoires in COVID-19. Germline V gene lookup returns CDR1 SNHLY and CDR2 FYNNEI. The CDR3 spans 16 residues. V was pared by 5 bases and J by 8 bases, with 13 bases of the junction left unmatched. Repertoires were generated with immunoSEQ multiplex PCR, while TCRdb's copy carries only in-frame clones and drops some. This table has more than 300,000 clones, more than 75% appearing once. This clonotype was sampled from a woman between 18 and 30 years old who had recovered from COVID-19. V is TRBV2 and J is TRBJ2-1; the match to TRBD2 covers 9 bases. Sequencing input: PBMCs or T cells enriched from blood (not recorded which). The CDR3 loop reads CASSFSGGAWGDEQFF. The CDR3 region has the DNA TGTGCCAGCAGTTTTAGCGGGGGCGCTTGGGGCGATGAGCAGTTCTTC.